The following is a TCR beta chain sequence with its context. The record originates from a study of blood T cell repertoires in COVID-19. At the level of the study: The origin of the acute and convalescent COVID-19 samples was the United States, Italy and Spain. Sources were T cells, B-cell-depleted T cells, or PBMCs; the material itself was cDNA or gDNA.

Patients at the Seattle site were enrolled during active infection and followed longitudinally. In the original processing: Amplification with reference gene primers provided the estimates of nucleated cell counts. The data were produced by immunoSEQ multiplex PCR, yet TCRdb's version contains in-frame clones alone and is incomplete. D and trimming come from the DNA, and the V and J calls and clone size come from that table. The repertoire holds about 480,000 clones, with roughly 87% as singletons. V was cut by 6 bases and J by 4 bases, with 16 bases left in between. The CDR3 length is 15 residues. Germline V gene sequence: CDR1 MNHEY, CDR2 SVGAGI.

What was sequenced was peripheral blood. V usage is TRBV6-5 and J usage is TRBJ1-5, with D unresolved. The TCR originated in a man aged 18 to 30 with COVID-19, enrolled during active disease. The CDR3 coding sequence is TGTGCCAGCAGCCAGGTCTTAGTCCGGAATCAGCCCCAGCATTTT. Its protein is CASSQVLVRNQPQHF.